This TCR beta chain was documented in a study of OX40 agonist ivuxolimab in advanced cancers. Repertoires were generated with immunoSEQ multiplex PCR, while TCRdb's copy carries only in-frame clones and drops some. The sample holds roughly 74,000 clones, 92% seen once. This CDR3 has 15 residues. After removal of 6 bases from V and 0 bases from J, the junction contained 7 bases not matched to a gene. Germline lookup yields CDR1 SEHNR and CDR2 FQNEAQ (reference sequence). The sequence came from an adult with an advanced solid tumor such as melanoma, head and neck, liver or kidney cancer. The chain is built from TRBV7-9 and TRBJ1-1; the match to TRBD1 covers 7 bases. Sequencing used CD4+ or CD8+ T cells sorted from blood, obtained in a trial of the OX40 agonist ivuxolimab. The CDR3 DNA sequence: TGTGCCAGCAGTCTGACAGGGTTCATGAACACTGAAGCTTTCTTT. Translated: CASSLTGFMNTEAFF.